The clone carrying this TCR beta chain was seen repeatedly, ten times or more. This sample is drawn from a study of T cells in Graves' hyperthyroidism and ophthalmopathy. Uncontrolled infection, other autoimmune disease, pregnancy and lactation each barred patients from inclusion. Each diagnosis was grounded in clinical symptoms, serum thyroxine and TRAb, thyroid ultrasound, and orbital computed tomography. Germline assignment: CDR1 MNHNS and CDR2 SASEGT. The CDR3 covers 13 residues. V shed 6 bases and J shed 0 bases, with 6 bases lying between them. Authors of the study amplified TCR beta CDR3 regions from RNA transcripts. HTBI primers drove first-round RT-PCR of the TCR CDR3. TCRdb re-called the multiplex PCR reads with MiXCR, one entry per CDR3 protein. The table records 500,000 to 650,000 distinct CDR3 sequences, about 15% of them present only once.

The sample taken for sequencing was blood. The sequence was obtained from a woman between 35 and 50 years old with Graves' hyperthyroidism. The rearrangement uses TRBV6-1 and TRBJ2-1, with D tentatively TRBD1 (5 bases). The CDR3 DNA reads as TGTGCCAGCAGGGACAACTCCTACAATGAGCAGTTCTTC. It yields the protein CASRDNSYNEQFF.